This T cell receptor beta chain was captured in a study of spatial heterogeneity in lung cancer. Time point described: sample taken at primary tumor resection. Extraction of whole RNA from tumor, nontumor lung or frozen PBMC preceded unsorted sequencing. This clonotype came up many times. The V gene's germline CDR1 is SGHVS and CDR2 FQNEAQ. V was pared by 0 bases and J by 5 bases, with 10 bases between. The CDR3 spans 14 residues. Each TCR cDNA molecule bore a unique molecular identifier. From the 5' RACE reads, TCRdb called clonotypes with MiXCR, one entry per CDR3 protein. The profile shows roughly 20,000 distinct CDR3 sequences, 4.6% of them singletons.

The V gene is TRBV7-8, the J gene TRBJ2-5, with D perhaps TRBD2 (5 bases). The receptor was derived from a male donor with early-stage non-small cell lung cancer. Here the sequenced sample was PBMCs, taken at surgery. CDR3 sequence: CASSLAWESETQYF. In nucleotides, the CDR3 is TGTGCCAGCAGCTTAGCTTGGGAGTCGGAGACCCAGTACTTC. The full variable domain, its missing parts supplied by reference TRBV7-8 and TRBJ2-5, is GAGVSQSPRYKVAKRGQDVALRCDPISGHVSLFWYQQALGQGPEFLTYFQNEAQLDKSGLPSDRFFAERPEGSVSTLKIQRTQQEDSAVYLCASSLAWESETQYFGPGTRLLVL.